This TCR beta chain is drawn from a study of monozygotic twins with inflammatory bowel disease. The CDR3 totals 16 residues. CDR1 and CDR2 (germline): MNHNS, SASEGT. Template-switch reactions added UMIs with a 6-nucleotide sample barcode. TCRdb reprocessed the 5' RACE reads and keeps a single row for each CDR3 protein, giving no DNA. Its table lists about 160,000 distinct CDR3 sequences. The sequence was collected from a human donor with ulcerative colitis or Crohn's disease, or a healthy co-twin of an affected twin (not recorded which). Source material: blood. This chain joins TRBV6-1 and TRBJ1-5; lacking DNA, the TRBD1 call made by TCRdb goes unchecked. The chain's CDR3 is CASRPWVTGGNQPQHF.